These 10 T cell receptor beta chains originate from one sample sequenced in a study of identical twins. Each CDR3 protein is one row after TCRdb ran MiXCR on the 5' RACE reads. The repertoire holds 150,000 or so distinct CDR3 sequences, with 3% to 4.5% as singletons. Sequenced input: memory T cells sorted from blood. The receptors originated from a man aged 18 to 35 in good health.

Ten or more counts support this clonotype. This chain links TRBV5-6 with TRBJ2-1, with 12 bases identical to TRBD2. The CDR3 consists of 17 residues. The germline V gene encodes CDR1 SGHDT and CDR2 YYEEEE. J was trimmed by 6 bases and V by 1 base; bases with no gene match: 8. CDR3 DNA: TGTGCCAGCAGCTTGCGGTCTAGCGGGAGGGCAGTCAATGAGCAGTTCTTC. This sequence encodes CASSLRSSGRAVNEQFF.

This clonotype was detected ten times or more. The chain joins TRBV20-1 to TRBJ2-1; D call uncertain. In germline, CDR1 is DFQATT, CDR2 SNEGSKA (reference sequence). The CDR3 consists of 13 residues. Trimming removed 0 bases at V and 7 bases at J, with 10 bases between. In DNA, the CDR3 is TGCAGTGCTAGAGATTCCCTGGGAAATGAGCAGTTCTTC. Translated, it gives CSARDSLGNEQFF.

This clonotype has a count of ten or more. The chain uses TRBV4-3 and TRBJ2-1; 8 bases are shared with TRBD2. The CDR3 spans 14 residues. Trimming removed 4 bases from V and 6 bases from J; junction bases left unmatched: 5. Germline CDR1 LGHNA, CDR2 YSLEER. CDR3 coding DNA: TGCGCCAGCAGCCGGGGACTAGGGTTCAATGAGCAGTTCTTC. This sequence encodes CASSRGLGFNEQFF.

CDR3 loop: CASSARDRGYEQYV. In DNA form, the CDR3 reads TGTGCCAGCTCAGCCCGGGACAGGGGTTACGAGCAGTACGTC. V gene TRBV18 combines with J gene TRBJ2-7; 10 nucleotides align to TRBD1. This CDR3 is 14 amino acids long. The V gene end was trimmed by 5 bases and the J gene end by 4 bases; junction bases not matched to a gene: 5. CDR1 is KGHSH, CDR2 LQKENI, per germline.

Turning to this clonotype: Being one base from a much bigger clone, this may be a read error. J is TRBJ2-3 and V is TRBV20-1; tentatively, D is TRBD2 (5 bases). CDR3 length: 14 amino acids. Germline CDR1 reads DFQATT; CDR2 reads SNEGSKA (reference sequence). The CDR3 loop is CSAGSTKTSDTRYF. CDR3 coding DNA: TGCAGTGCTGGCTCGACTAAGACCTCGGATACGCGGTATTTT.

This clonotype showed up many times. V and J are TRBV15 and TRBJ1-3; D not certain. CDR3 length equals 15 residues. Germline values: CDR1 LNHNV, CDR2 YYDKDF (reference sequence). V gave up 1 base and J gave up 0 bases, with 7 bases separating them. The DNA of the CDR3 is TGTGCCACCAGCAGAGGGCAGATCTCTGGAAACACCATATATTTT. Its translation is CATSRGQISGNTIYF.

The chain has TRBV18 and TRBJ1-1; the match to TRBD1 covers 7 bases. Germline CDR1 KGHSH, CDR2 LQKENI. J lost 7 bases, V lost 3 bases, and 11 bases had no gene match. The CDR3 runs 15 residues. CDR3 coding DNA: TGTGCCAGCTCACCCCAGGAGGGGGCGGATGGTGAAGCTTTCTTT. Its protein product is CASSPQEGADGEAFF.

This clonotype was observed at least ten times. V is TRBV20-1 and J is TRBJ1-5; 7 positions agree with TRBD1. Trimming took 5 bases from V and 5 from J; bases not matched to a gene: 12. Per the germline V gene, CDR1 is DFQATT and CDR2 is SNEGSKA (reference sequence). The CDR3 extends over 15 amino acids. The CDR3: CSAENRGFGDQPQHF. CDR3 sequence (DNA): TGCAGTGCTGAGAACAGGGGCTTCGGGGATCAGCCCCAGCATTTT.

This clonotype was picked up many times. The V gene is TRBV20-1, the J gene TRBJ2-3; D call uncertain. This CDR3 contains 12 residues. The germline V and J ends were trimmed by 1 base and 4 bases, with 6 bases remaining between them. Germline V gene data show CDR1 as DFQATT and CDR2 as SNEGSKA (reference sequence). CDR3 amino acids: CSARVLSDTQYF. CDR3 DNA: TGCAGTGCTAGAGTATTATCAGATACGCAGTATTTT.

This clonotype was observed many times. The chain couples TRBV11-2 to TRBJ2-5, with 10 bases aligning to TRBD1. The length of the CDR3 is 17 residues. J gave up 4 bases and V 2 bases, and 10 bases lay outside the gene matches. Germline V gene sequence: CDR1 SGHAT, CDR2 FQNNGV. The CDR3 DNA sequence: TGTGCCAGCAGCTTATCCGGGACAGGGGTATCACGAGAGACCCAGTACTTC. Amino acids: CASSLSGTGVSRETQYF.